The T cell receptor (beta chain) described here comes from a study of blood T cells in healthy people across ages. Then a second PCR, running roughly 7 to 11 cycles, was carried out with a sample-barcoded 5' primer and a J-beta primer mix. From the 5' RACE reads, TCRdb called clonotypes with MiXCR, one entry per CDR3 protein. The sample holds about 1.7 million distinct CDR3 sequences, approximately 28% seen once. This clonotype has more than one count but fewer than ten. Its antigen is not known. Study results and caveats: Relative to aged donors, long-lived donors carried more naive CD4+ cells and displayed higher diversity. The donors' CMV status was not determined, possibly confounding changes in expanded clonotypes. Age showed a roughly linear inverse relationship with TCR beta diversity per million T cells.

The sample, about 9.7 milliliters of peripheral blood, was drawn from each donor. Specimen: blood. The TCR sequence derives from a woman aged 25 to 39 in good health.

This CDR3 is CATSRSETQYF. CDR3 coding DNA: TGTGCCACCTCGCGATCGGAGACCCAGTACTTC. The genes are TRBV12-3 or TRBV12-4 and TRBJ2-5; unclear D gene. The V end was cut by 10 bases, the J end by 5 bases, with 11 bases between. The CDR3 spans 11 residues.